This T cell receptor (beta chain) was sequenced during a study of OX40 agonist ivuxolimab in advanced cancers. The method was immunoSEQ multiplex PCR; TCRdb's version includes in-frame clones alone and lacks a portion of them. The table has some 15,000 clones, around four fifths seen once; the top ten hold about a third. V lost 3 bases and J lost 1; bases outside the gene matches: 1. Germline lookup yields CDR1 SGHDN and CDR2 FVKESK. The CDR3 spans 15 residues. V usage is TRBV14 and J usage is TRBJ2-5; 11 positions agree with TRBD2. The sequence was collected from an adult with an advanced solid tumor such as melanoma, head and neck, liver or kidney cancer. The starting material was CD4+ or CD8+ T cells sorted from blood, obtained in a trial of the OX40 agonist ivuxolimab. CDR3 nucleotide sequence: TGTGCCAGCAGCCAGGGACTAGCGGTCCAAGAGACCCAGTACTTC. Translation: CASSQGLAVQETQYF.